These T cell receptor beta chains were read from a single sample in a study of glioma-infiltrating T cells after dendritic cell vaccination. Produced via immunoSEQ multiplex PCR; TCRdb's table is partial and in-frame only. The table has under 130,000 clones, around 89% seen once. The source was blood, collected after dendritic cell vaccination. The receptors were sampled from a human donor with glioblastoma. The CDR3 runs from the conserved cysteine through the conserved F or W. The D gene is left open where the match is weak. Not every row has a clone size; where given, it reads once, few, many or a size class.

j_gene,v_gene,d_gene,abundance,CDR3aa,CDR3nt
TRBJ2-5,TRBV11-3,NA,NA,CASSPGETQYF,TGTGCCAGCAGCCCCGGGGAGACCCAGTACTTC
TRBJ2-1,TRBV2,TRBD1,NA,CASRKDRGHEQFF,TGTGCCAGCAGGAAGGACAGGGGACATGAGCAGTTCTTC
TRBJ1-2,TRBV6-1,NA,NA,CASRGDRPWGYTF,TGTGCCAGCAGGGGAGACAGGCCTTGGGGCTACACCTTC
TRBJ1-5,TRBV5-6,NA,few,CASSLTGGPQHF,TGTGCCAGCAGCTTGACGGGGGGGCCCCAGCATTTT
TRBJ1-1,TRBV2,NA,NA,CASTEPGDTEAFF,TGTGCCAGCACCGAACCGGGTGACACTGAAGCTTTCTTT
TRBJ1-1,TRBV4-1,NA,NA,CASSQDPGGNTEAFF,TGCGCCAGCAGCCAAGATCCCGGGGGGAACACTGAAGCTTTCTTT
TRBJ1-6,TRBV11-2,NA,few,CASSFRGAGSSPLHF,TGTGCCAGCAGCTTCCGGGGGGCTGGAAGTTCACCCCTCCACTTT
TRBJ2-4,TRBV5-1,TRBD2,NA,CASSLGLAGENIQYF,TGCGCCAGCAGCTTGGGACTAGCGGGAGAAAACATTCAGTACTTC
TRBJ2-3,TRBV5-1,TRBD2,NA,CASSLAGTMSYDTQYF,TGCGCCAGCAGCTTGGCCGGGACTATGAGTTACGATACGCAGTATTTT
TRBJ1-2,TRBV5-8,TRBD1,NA,CASSLVRGHANYGYTF,TGTGCCAGCAGCTTGGTCAGGGGGCACGCTAACTATGGCTACACCTTC
TRBJ1-1,TRBV6-1,TRBD1,NA,CASSAPDRRLRGAFF,TGTGCCAGCAGTGCCCCGGACAGGCGCCTCAGGGGAGCTTTCTTT
TRBJ2-3,TRBV5-1,TRBD1,NA,CASRGQGGLDTQYF,TGCGCCAGCAGGGGACAGGGGGGCTTAGATACGCAGTATTTT
TRBJ2-5,TRBV2,TRBD2,NA,CASRRTSGGAGETQYF,TGTGCCAGCAGGCGGACTAGCGGGGGGGCAGGAGAGACCCAGTACTTC
TRBJ2-4,TRBV27,TRBD2,NA,CASTSGGNIQYF,TGTGCCAGCACCTCGGGAGGCAACATTCAGTACTTC
TRBJ2-5,TRBV21-1,NA,NA,CASSKTRDSDWEETQYF,TGTGCCAGCAGCAAAACCCGGGACAGTGACTGGGAAGAGACCCAGTACTTC
TRBJ2-1,TRBV2,TRBD2,NA,CASRAIGLALYNEQFF,TGTGCCAGCAGGGCAATAGGACTAGCGCTATACAATGAGCAGTTCTTC
TRBJ2-4,TRBV15,NA,NA,CATSRDLRGDIQYF,TGTGCCACCAGCAGGGACCTTCGGGGAGACATTCAGTACTTC